The rows below give T cell receptor beta chains drawn from one sample of a study of shared clonotypes between healthy human individuals. Sequenced by immunoSEQ multiplex PCR; TCRdb stores in-frame clones only, minus some. The sample lists a few million clones, more than 85% occurring once. The sequenced sample was naive CD4+ T cells from PBMCs. These receptors were obtained from a man aged 18 to 30 in good health. Some clones in this sample may be carry-over from other donors' samples. The CDR3 runs from the conserved cysteine through the conserved F or W. Fields, in order: J gene, D gene, V gene, CDR3 protein, CDR3 DNA. A D gene is named only where the DNA matches it firmly.

TRBJ2-2 | NA | TRBV28 | CASSSGQLIGELFF | TGTGCCAGCAGTTCAGGACAGCTGATCGGGGAGCTGTTTTTT
TRBJ1-1 | NA | TRBV19 | CASSRGGGFATEAFF | TGTGCCAGTAGTAGGGGTGGGGGTTTTGCCACTGAAGCTTTCTTT
TRBJ2-1 | NA | TRBV4-3 | CASSQDGTGLYNEQFF | TGCGCCAGCAGCCAAGATGGGACTGGCCTCTACAATGAGCAGTTCTTC
TRBJ1-2 | TRBD1 | TRBV5-4 | CASSRDRVNGYTF | TGTGCCAGCAGCCGGGACAGGGTGAATGGCTACACCTTC
TRBJ2-2 | TRBD2 | TRBV28 | CASNRAGVGGELFF | TGTGCCAGCAATAGGGCGGGAGTGGGCGGGGAGCTGTTTTTT
TRBJ2-2 | NA | TRBV6-4 | CASSGSLVAGELFF | TGTGCCAGCAGTGGAAGCCTAGTCGCTGGGGAGCTGTTTTTT
TRBJ1-3 | NA | TRBV18 | CASSPTTSSGNTIYF | TGTGCCAGCTCACCAACCACGAGCTCTGGAAACACCATATATTTT
TRBJ1-5 | NA | TRBV6-5 | CASSQDSYSNQPQHF | TGTGCCAGCAGTCAGGACAGCTATAGCAATCAGCCCCAGCATTTT
TRBJ2-1 | TRBD2 | TRBV6-1 | CASSPGGLNNEQFF | TGTGCCAGCAGTCCGGGGGGGCTCAACAATGAGCAGTTCTTC
TRBJ2-1 | NA | TRBV7-3 | CASSQEGRVGEQFF | TGTGCCAGCAGCCAAGAGGGTCGGGTAGGTGAGCAGTTCTTC
TRBJ2-7 | NA | TRBV5-1 | CASSFGSYEQYF | TGCGCCAGCAGCTTTGGGAGCTACGAGCAGTACTTC
TRBJ2-1 | TRBD2 | TRBV6-5 | CASSSFSGFSYNEQFF | TGTGCCAGCAGTTCTTTTAGCGGGTTCTCCTACAATGAGCAGTTCTTC
TRBJ1-2 | NA | TRBV28 | CASTPRVGVYGYTF | TGTGCCAGCACCCCCCGGGTAGGGGTCTATGGCTACACCTTC
TRBJ1-5 | NA | TRBV5-1 | CASSFGLLGQPQHF | TGCGCCAGCAGCTTTGGTCTCTTAGGGCAGCCCCAGCATTTT
TRBJ1-5 | NA | TRBV19 | CASTNRDITQPQHF | TGTGCCAGTACCAATCGGGACATAACGCAGCCCCAGCATTTT
TRBJ2-7 | TRBD2 | TRBV4-1 | CASSQLAGPSYEQYF | TGCGCCAGCAGCCAACTAGCGGGCCCGTCCTACGAGCAGTACTTC
TRBJ1-2 | NA | TRBV27 | CASRVRLGPIYGYTF | TGTGCCAGCAGAGTTCGGCTGGGACCTATCTATGGCTACACCTTC
TRBJ2-2 | NA | TRBV7-2 | CASSGGTPTVRELFF | TGTGCCAGCAGCGGCGGGACCCCGACCGTCCGGGAGCTGTTTTTT
TRBJ2-5 | TRBD1 | TRBV6-5 | CASSKGQGRETQYF | TGTGCCAGCAGTAAGGGACAGGGTAGGGAGACCCAGTACTTC
TRBJ2-7 | NA | TRBV7-8 | CASSPLALQGYYYEQYF | TGTGCCAGCAGCCCCCTAGCGCTCCAGGGATACTACTACGAGCAGTACTTC
TRBJ2-1 | NA | TRBV28 | CASSPRGQAYNEQFF | TGTGCCAGCAGCCCCCGGGGGCAAGCGTACAATGAGCAGTTCTTC
TRBJ1-4 | NA | TRBV7-5 | CVRRRQRVGEKLFF | TGTGTCAGAAGACGCCAGCGGGTGGGTGAAAAACTGTTTTTT
TRBJ1-4 | NA | TRBV27 | CASSPRREEKLFF | TGTGCCAGCAGTCCGCGGAGGGAAGAAAAACTGTTTTTT
TRBJ2-2 | NA | TRBV6-6 | CASSLLRGDTGELFF | TGTGCCAGCAGTCTCCTTCGGGGTGACACCGGGGAGCTGTTTTTT
TRBJ2-5 | NA | TRBV18 | CASSPPGGQQETQYF | TGTGCCAGCTCACCACCGGGGGGACAGCAAGAGACCCAGTACTTC
TRBJ1-2 | NA | TRBV7-9 | CASSRQGLTNYGYTF | TGTGCCAGCAGTCGGCAGGGGCTCACTAACTATGGCTACACCTTC
TRBJ2-3 | NA | TRBV7-9 | CASRRDFKGPDTQYF | TGTGCCAGCAGGCGGGACTTTAAGGGCCCAGATACGCAGTATTTT
TRBJ2-7 | NA | TRBV29-1 | CSVGWWGVYEQYF | TGCAGCGTCGGGTGGTGGGGGGTCTACGAGCAGTACTTC
TRBJ2-5 | TRBD2 | TRBV15 | CATSSPPGLAGGAKETQYF | TGTGCCACCAGCAGCCCACCGGGACTAGCGGGAGGGGCGAAAGAGACCCAGTACTTC
TRBJ2-2 | TRBD2 | TRBV4-1 | CASSRGGAPSGRGTGELFF | TGCGCCAGCAGCCGCGGGGGGGCCCCTAGCGGGAGAGGAACCGGGGAGCTGTTTTTT
TRBJ1-5 | TRBD1 | TRBV5-1 | CASSSGTGLVQPQHF | TGCGCCAGCAGCTCCGGGACAGGTCTCGTTCAGCCCCAGCATTTT
TRBJ1-5 | NA | TRBV15 | CATGVNQPQHF | TGTGCCACTGGGGTGAATCAGCCCCAGCATTTT
TRBJ2-7 | TRBD1 | TRBV5-6 | CASSLVRGRDEQYF | TGTGCCAGCAGCTTAGTCAGGGGGCGCGACGAGCAGTACTTC
TRBJ2-1 | NA | TRBV5-4 | CASSHPAGNEQFF | TGTGCCAGCAGTCACCCGGCGGGCAATGAGCAGTTCTTC
TRBJ2-7 | NA | TRBV21-1 | CASFRGAYEQYF | TGTGCCAGTTTCCGGGGAGCCTACGAGCAGTACTTC
TRBJ2-5 | TRBD2 | TRBV5-6 | CASSLGSGQQETQYF | TGTGCCAGCAGCTTGGGTAGCGGGCAACAAGAGACCCAGTACTTC
TRBJ2-3 | TRBD1 | TRBV5-1 | CASSLGQGRTDTQYF | TGCGCCAGCAGCTTGGGACAGGGGAGGACAGATACGCAGTATTTT
TRBJ1-2 | NA | TRBV6-5 | CASSKDRNYGYTF | TGTGCCAGCAGTAAGGACAGAAACTATGGCTACACCTTC
TRBJ2-1 | NA | TRBV6-1 | CASTLLSLLGDEQFF | TGTGCCAGCACCCTTCTCTCCCTCCTTGGGGATGAGCAGTTCTTC
TRBJ1-2 | NA | TRBV6-1 | CASRRWDGNYGYTF | TGTGCCAGCCGCCGCTGGGACGGGAACTATGGCTACACCTTC